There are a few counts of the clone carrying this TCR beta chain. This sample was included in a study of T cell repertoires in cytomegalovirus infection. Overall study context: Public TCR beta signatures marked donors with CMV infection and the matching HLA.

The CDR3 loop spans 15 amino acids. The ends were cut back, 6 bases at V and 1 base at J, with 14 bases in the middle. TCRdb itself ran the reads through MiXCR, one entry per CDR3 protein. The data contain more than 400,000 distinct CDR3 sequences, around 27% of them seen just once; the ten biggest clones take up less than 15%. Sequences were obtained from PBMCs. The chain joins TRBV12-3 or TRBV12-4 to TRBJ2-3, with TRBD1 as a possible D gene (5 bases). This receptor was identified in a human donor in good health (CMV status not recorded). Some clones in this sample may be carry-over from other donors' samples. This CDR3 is CASRPQGRGTDTQYF. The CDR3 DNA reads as TGTGCCAGCAGACCCCAGGGAAGGGGCACAGATACGCAGTATTTT.